The 17 T cell receptor beta chains below were found in one sample sequenced in a study of CD8 T cells in Susac syndrome. Reverse transcription used about 0.5 to 1 ug RNA and random hexamers. TCRdb reanalysed the immunoSEQ multiplex PCR reads using MiXCR and keeps one entry per CDR3 protein. Of some 170,000 distinct CDR3 sequences in the sample, about 94% were seen once. Sample: CD4+ T cells from PBMCs. The receptors here all came from a human donor in good health.

The chain couples TRBV7-2 to TRBJ2-2, with 7 bases fitting TRBD1. The CDR3 spans 15 residues. Trimming took 5 bases from V and 2 from J; bases not matched to a gene: 5. Germline V lookup: CDR1 SGHTA, CDR2 FQGNSA. This CDR3 reads CASSVRQGNTGELFF. The CDR3 bases are TGTGCCAGCAGCGTCCGACAGGGCAACACCGGGGAGCTGTTTTTT.

This clonotype occurred once. The chain couples TRBV10-3 to TRBJ1-2; 8 bases align to TRBD1. Trimming took 6 bases from V and 4 from J; bases not matched to a gene: 7. CDR1 and CDR2 from the germline V gene are ENHRY and SYGVKD. The CDR3 runs to 14 residues. The CDR3, as DNA: TGTGCCATCAGGGGACAGGCTGAAGGCTATGGCTACACCTTC. This sequence encodes CAIRGQAEGYGYTF.

The J gene is TRBJ1-2, the V gene TRBV4-1; D is unclear. Germline assignment: CDR1 MGHRA and CDR2 YSYEKL. This CDR3 is 14 amino acids long. Trimming pared 1 base from V and 4 bases from J, leaving 10 bases between. DNA for the CDR3: TGCGCCAGCAGCCAAGGATCCCTCGGCTATGGCTACACCTTC. Residues: CASSQGSLGYGYTF.

This clonotype appeared once. The V call is TRBV20-1, the J call TRBJ1-2; D is uncertain. The CDR3 length is 13 residues. V was clipped by 2 bases and J by 5 bases, with 12 bases between them. CDR1 is DFQATT, CDR2 SNEGSKA, per germline (reference sequence). The CDR3 sequence is CSARWAAGYGYTF. CDR3 in DNA: TGCAGTGCTAGATGGGCGGCGGGGTATGGCTACACCTTC.

J is TRBJ2-7 and V is TRBV13; possible D gene TRBD2, 6 bases. This CDR3 spans 13 amino acids. Germline loops: CDR1 PRHDT, CDR2 FYEKMQ (reference sequence). Trimming shortened V by 3 bases and J by 3 bases, and 9 bases separated the two germline ends. CDR3 in amino acids: CASSFRTIYEQYF. The CDR3 nucleotides are TGTGCCAGCAGCTTCCGGACTATCTACGAGCAGTACTTC. Full variable domain (remainder filled in from reference TRBV13 and TRBJ2-7): AAGVIQSPRHLIKEKRETATLKCYPIPRHDTVYWYQQGPGQDPQFLISFYEKMQSDKGSIPDRFSAQQFSDYHSELNMSSLELGDSALYFCASSFRTIYEQYFGPGTRLTVT.

The gene calls are TRBV25-1 and TRBJ1-2; 9 nucleotides align to TRBD1. The CDR3 runs to 15 residues. The germline V gene has CDR1 MGHDK and CDR2 SYGVNS. V lost 3 bases, J lost 5 bases, and 7 bases stayed unmatched. CDR3 region: CASSEDRGQGYGYTF. Written as DNA, the CDR3 is TGTGCCAGCAGTGAGGACAGGGGACAAGGGTATGGCTACACCTTC.

J is TRBJ1-1 and V is TRBV10-3; 7 bases map to TRBD1. Germline CDR1 and CDR2: ENHRY and SYGVKD. The CDR3 contains 13 residues. V lost 2 bases to trimming and J lost 3 bases; unmatched junction nucleotides: 0. The CDR3 loop is CAISEQGDTEAFF. The CDR3 nucleotides read TGTGCCATCAGTGAGCAGGGGGACACTGAAGCTTTCTTT.

The rearrangement uses TRBV3-1 and TRBJ1-2; maybe TRBD1 (5 bases). The CDR3 sequence is 15 residues long. Germline V lookup: CDR1 LGHDT, CDR2 YNNKEL (reference sequence). The V gene lost 4 bases and the J gene lost 0 bases, with 12 bases spanning the gap. CDR3 DNA: TGTGCCAGCAGCCCAACGGCCAGGGCTAACTATGGCTACACCTTC. It specifies CASSPTARANYGYTF.

Only one count was recorded for this clonotype. This chain uses TRBV5-1 with TRBJ1-2, with 9 positions matching TRBD1. The V and J ends lost 7 bases and 5 bases, in that order; junction bases with no gene match: 9. This CDR3 is 14 amino acids long. The V gene's germline CDR1 is SGHRS and CDR2 YFSETQ. CDR3 in DNA: TGCGCCAGCGGGGAACAGGGGGCAAAGTATGGCTACACCTTC. It translates to CASGEQGAKYGYTF.

The chain joins TRBV24-1 to TRBJ2-1; 9 bases match TRBD2. The germline gives CDR1 KGHDR, CDR2 SFDVKD. J lost 1 base, V lost 3 bases, and 3 bases had no gene match. This CDR3 has 16 amino acids. In DNA form, the CDR3 reads TGTGCCACCAGTGATCCTAGCGGGGAATCCTACAATGAGCAGTTCTTC. Its protein product is CATSDPSGESYNEQFF.

This clonotype has just a few counts. This sequence joins TRBV9 and TRBJ2-7; TRBD1 agrees at 8 bases. Germline V gene lookup returns CDR1 SGDLS and CDR2 YYNGEE. This CDR3 is 15 amino acids long. Losses at the gene ends were 0 bases for V and 6 bases for J; bases not matched to a gene: 8. CDR3 in DNA: TGTGCCAGCAGCGTAGAGGGGACAGGCGGCCGCGAGCAGTACTTC. It translates to CASSVEGTGGREQYF. The full variable domain, with the rest looked up from reference TRBV9 and TRBJ2-7, is DSGVTQTPKHLITATGQRVTLRCSPRSGDLSVYWYQQSLDQGLQFLIQYYNGEERAKGNILERFSAQQFPDLHSELNLSSLELGDSALYFCASSVEGTGGREQYFGPGTRLTVT.

The chain recombines TRBV7-8 with TRBJ2-5; possibly TRBD2 for D (6 bases). Germline CDR1 reads SGHVS; CDR2 reads FQNEAQ. This CDR3 is 16 amino acids long. Trimming cost V 5 bases and J 5 bases, with 21 bases left between them. The chain's CDR3 is CASSPRLLAKGETQYF. The CDR3 bases are TGTGCCAGCAGCCCCAGACTACTAGCAAAGGGGGAGACCCAGTACTTC.

V gene TRBV6-1 combines with J gene TRBJ2-7, with 8 nucleotides matching TRBD2. The CDR3 is 16 amino acids. Per germline, CDR1 MNHNS and CDR2 SASEGT. V was clipped by 6 bases and J by 3 bases; unmatched bases: 13. Written as DNA, the CDR3 is TGTGCCAGCAGGAGAACCGGGACTAGAGACGACTACGAGCAGTACTTC. Amino acids: CASRRTGTRDDYEQYF.

The J gene is TRBJ2-3, the V gene TRBV7-8, with D possibly being TRBD1 (5 bases). CDR3 length: 14 amino acids. V lost 4 bases to trimming and J lost 2 bases, with 10 bases between them. Germline V lookup: CDR1 SGHVS, CDR2 FQNEAQ. The CDR3 bases are TGTGCCAGCAGCTCGATGGACATCACAGATACGCAGTATTTT. Its protein is CASSSMDITDTQYF. Drawing the rest from reference TRBV7-8 and TRBJ2-3, the complete variable domain is GAGVSQSPRYKVAKRGQDVALRCDPISGHVSLFWYQQALGQGPEFLTYFQNEAQLDKSGLPSDRFFAERPEGSVSTLKIQRTQQEDSAVYLCASSSMDITDTQYFGPGTRLTVL.

The J gene is TRBJ2-2, the V gene TRBV9; TRBD2 agrees at 11 bases. Trimming cost V 0 bases and J 1 base; bases outside gene matches: 2. Germline assignment: CDR1 SGDLS and CDR2 YYNGEE. This CDR3 region has 17 residues. CDR3 in DNA: TGTGCCAGCAGCGTAGCAGGACTAGCGGGGAACACCGGGGAGCTGTTTTTT. This sequence encodes CASSVAGLAGNTGELFF.

This chain joins TRBV27 and TRBJ2-1; 8 bases map to TRBD2. CDR3 length: 15 amino acids. Trimming cost V 7 bases and J 0 bases; bases outside gene matches: 5. Germline CDR1 is MNHEY and CDR2 is SMNVEV (reference sequence). The CDR3 here is CASIQRGSSYNEQFF. CDR3 coding DNA: TGTGCCAGCATCCAGCGGGGGAGCTCCTACAATGAGCAGTTCTTC.

The rearrangement links TRBV14 to TRBJ1-1, with D maybe TRBD1 (5 bases). CDR3 length equals 15 residues. The V and J ends lost 3 bases and 3 bases respectively, with 14 bases between them. CDR1 and CDR2 from the germline V gene are SGHDN and FVKESK. CDR3 protein: CASSQGTWMYTEAFF. The CDR3 DNA reads TGTGCCAGCAGCCAGGGGACCTGGATGTACACTGAAGCTTTCTTT.